This TCR beta chain was recovered during a study of CD8+CD57+ T cells in acquired aplastic anemia. At the level of the study: Sorted CD4+ and CD8+ cells gave a mean 3.2 ug DNA, range roughly 0.18 to 27.4 ug. The study's findings and limits: The number of CD8+ CDR3 sequences shared by patients and controls was around 30.

The germline CDR1 and CDR2 sequences are LNHDA and SQIVND (reference sequence). CDR3 size: 14 residues. V lost 2 bases to trimming and J lost 1 base, with 5 bases between them. Individuals selected for sequencing had exhibited CD8+CD57+ cell expansion on flow cytometry. Using genomic DNA as the template, TCR beta VDJ and CDR3 profiling was carried out. MiXCR, run by TCRdb on the reads, gives a single entry per CDR3 protein. This sample has 210,000 or so distinct CDR3 sequences, with under 55% found just once. This clonotype appeared many times. Its antigen remains unidentified. This TCR came from a human donor with aplastic anemia. J is TRBJ2-2 and V is TRBV19; D gene uncertain. The sample consisted of sorted CD4+, CD8+, or CD8+CD57+ T cells (not recorded which) from PBMCs. The CDR3 loop reads CASSISLNTGELFF. For the CDR3, the DNA is TGTGCCAGTAGTATATCCCTGAACACCGGGGAGCTGTTTTTT.